The 14 T cell receptor beta chains presented below share a single source sample, sequenced in a study of blood T cell repertoires in COVID-19. Here immunoSEQ multiplex PCR was the method, and the copy in TCRdb shows in-frame clones only, minus some. Altogether fewer than 350,000 clones are present, around 85% being singletons, with the ten largest covering 1.5% to 2%. Sequenced input: PBMCs or T cells enriched from blood (not recorded which). These TCRs come from a woman under 40 who had been exposed to COVID-19.

V is TRBV2 and J is TRBJ2-1, with TRBD1 matching 7 bases. V lost 4 bases, J lost 7 bases, and 10 bases stayed unmatched. CDR1 is SNHLY and CDR2 is FYNNEI in the germline V gene. CDR3 length: 15 residues. In nucleotides, the CDR3 is TGTGCCAGCAGTGCGGAGACAGGGTGGATGAATGAGCAGTTCTTC. Translating it yields CASSAETGWMNEQFF.

The table lists this clone with a count of one. J is TRBJ1-5 and V is TRBV24-1; 10 bases agree with TRBD1. V was pared by 9 bases and J by 5 bases, with 3 bases of the junction left unmatched. The length of the CDR3 is 13 residues. Germline V CDR1 and CDR2: KGHDR, SFDVKD. Here the CDR3 reads CATEGTGDQPQHF. DNA of the CDR3: TGTGCCACCGAAGGGACAGGGGATCAGCCCCAGCATTTT.

The V call is TRBV7-3, the J call TRBJ2-1, with D perhaps TRBD1 (5 bases). CDR1 and CDR2 from the germline V gene are SGHTA and FQGTGA. The CDR3 is 15 amino acids. The V end was cut by 6 bases, the J end by 7 bases, with 19 bases between. The CDR3 nucleotides are TGTGCCAGCAGGCTAGGGGAATCCAATATGAATGAGCAGTTCTTC. Translation gives CASRLGESNMNEQFF.

The chain has TRBV5-1 and TRBJ2-7; perhaps TRBD2 as D (5 bases). The CDR3 is made up of 15 amino acids. The germline V gene encodes CDR1 SGHRS and CDR2 YFSETQ. Trimming pared 1 base from V and 6 bases from J, leaving 17 bases between. The CDR3 here is CASSLYPPTIFEQYF. The DNA of the CDR3 is TGCGCCAGCAGCTTGTACCCTCCGACTATTTTCGAGCAGTACTTC.

The chain links TRBV12-3 or TRBV12-4 to TRBJ1-6, with TRBD1 as a possible D gene (6 bases). The CDR3 has 13 residues. The ends were cut back, 6 bases at V and 8 bases at J, with 11 bases in the middle. The CDR3 region is CASRDRSDSPLHF. DNA for the CDR3: TGTGCCAGCAGGGACAGATCAGATTCACCCCTCCACTTT.

The chain joins TRBV4-3 to TRBJ2-3; perhaps TRBD1 as D (5 bases). V was cut by 1 base and J by 4 bases, with 9 bases left in between. The CDR3 is made up of 14 amino acids. The germline CDR1 and CDR2 sequences are LGHNA and YSLEER. In nucleotides, the CDR3 is TGCGCCAGCAGCCAAGGCAGGGTAGCAGATACGCAGTATTTT. It yields the protein CASSQGRVADTQYF.

This chain joins TRBV5-8 and TRBJ2-3, with a tentative D call TRBD2 (7 bases). V was cut by 0 bases and J by 1 base, with 24 bases left in between. The CDR3 has 20 residues. Germline values: CDR1 SGHTS, CDR2 YDEGEE. DNA for the CDR3: TGTGCCAGCAGCTTGGCCGAGAGGGGGGGCCGACGCCTGCGCACAGATACGCAGTATTTT. Its translation is CASSLAERGGRRLRTDTQYF.

This chain uses TRBV4-1 with TRBJ2-3; the D is unclear. Germline CDR1 reads MGHRA; CDR2 reads YSYEKL. The CDR3 spans 13 residues. Trimming left V 2 bases short and J 1 base short, with 4 bases between. The CDR3 DNA follows: TGCGCCAGCAGCCAACCGGGCACAGATACGCAGTATTTT. This sequence encodes CASSQPGTDTQYF.

This clone was seen just once. The V and J genes are TRBV18 and TRBJ1-2; D is uncertain. The CDR3 has 13 residues. The V gene's germline CDR1 is KGHSH and CDR2 LQKENI. V was trimmed by 8 bases and J by 0 bases, leaving 10 bases between them. As DNA, the CDR3 is TGTGCCAGCCTCGCAAGCACTAACTATGGCTACACCTTC. Translated, it gives CASLASTNYGYTF.

The rearrangement uses TRBV13 and TRBJ1-3; 8 positions match TRBD1. V trimming: 6 bases; J trimming: 4 bases; junction bases outside the gene matches: 5. This CDR3 contains 14 residues. The germline gives CDR1 PRHDT, CDR2 FYEKMQ (reference sequence). The CDR3 loop reads CASSQTGEGNTIYF. For the CDR3, the DNA is TGTGCCAGCAGTCAGACAGGGGAAGGAAACACCATATATTTT.

The chain has TRBV28 and TRBJ2-7; 8 bases match TRBD2. Germline values: CDR1 MDHEN, CDR2 SYDVKM. The junction had 13 bases not matched to a gene; V was cut back by 6 bases and J by 3 bases. This CDR3 region has 16 residues. CDR3 residues: CASSTPTAGVIYEQYF. CDR3 DNA: TGTGCCAGCAGCACGCCAACAGCGGGAGTTATCTACGAGCAGTACTTC.

This chain links TRBV20-1 with TRBJ2-5; no firm D call. Germline CDR1 reads DFQATT; CDR2 reads SNEGSKA (reference sequence). The CDR3 sequence is 9 residues long. DNA of the CDR3: TGCTCCCTTCAAGAGACCCAGTACTTC. Its protein is CSLQETQYF.

V and J are TRBV7-8 and TRBJ2-7, with 7 bases matching TRBD1. V dropped 1 base and J dropped 3; count of bases not matched to a gene: 6. Looked up from germline, CDR1 is SGHVS and CDR2 is FQNEAQ. This CDR3 is built from 15 residues. The CDR3 DNA sequence: TGTGCCAGCAGCTTAGGGACAGGACTCAACTACGAGCAGTACTTC. As protein: CASSLGTGLNYEQYF.

The chain has TRBV7-9 and TRBJ2-3, with TRBD2 matching over 8 bases. V shed 1 base and J 2 bases; nucleotides not matched to a gene: 5. Germline V gene lookup returns CDR1 SEHNR and CDR2 FQNEAQ (reference sequence). This CDR3 spans 16 amino acids. This chain's CDR3 is CASSLVIAGNTDTQYF. For the CDR3, the DNA is TGTGCCAGCAGCTTAGTAATAGCGGGAAACACAGATACGCAGTATTTT. The full variable domain, with the rest looked up from reference TRBV7-9 and TRBJ2-3, is DTGVSQNPRHKITKRGQNVTFRCDPISEHNRLYWYRQTLGQGPEFLTYFQNEAQLEKSRLLSDRFSAERPKGSFSTLEIQRTEQGDSAMYLCASSLVIAGNTDTQYFGPGTRLTVL.